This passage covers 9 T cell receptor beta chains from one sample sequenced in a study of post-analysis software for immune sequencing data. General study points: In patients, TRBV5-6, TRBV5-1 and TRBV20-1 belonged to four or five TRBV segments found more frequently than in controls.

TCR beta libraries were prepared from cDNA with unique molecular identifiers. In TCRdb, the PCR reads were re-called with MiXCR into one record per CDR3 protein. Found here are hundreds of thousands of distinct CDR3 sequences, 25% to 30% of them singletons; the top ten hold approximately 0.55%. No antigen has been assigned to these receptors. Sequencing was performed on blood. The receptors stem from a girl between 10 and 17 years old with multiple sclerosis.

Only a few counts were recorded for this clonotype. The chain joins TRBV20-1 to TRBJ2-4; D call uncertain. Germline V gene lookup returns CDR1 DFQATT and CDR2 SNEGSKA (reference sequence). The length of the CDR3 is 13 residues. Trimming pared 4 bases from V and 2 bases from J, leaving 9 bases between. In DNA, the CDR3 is TGCAGTGCTACCGAAGGCCCCAAAAACATTCAGTACTTC. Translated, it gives CSATEGPKNIQYF.

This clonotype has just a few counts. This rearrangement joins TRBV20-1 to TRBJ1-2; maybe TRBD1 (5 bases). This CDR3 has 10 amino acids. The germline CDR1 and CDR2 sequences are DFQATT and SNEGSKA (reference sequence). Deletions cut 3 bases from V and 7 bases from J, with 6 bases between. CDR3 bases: TGCAGTGCTAGGGGGGGTGGCTACACCTTC. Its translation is CSARGGGYTF.

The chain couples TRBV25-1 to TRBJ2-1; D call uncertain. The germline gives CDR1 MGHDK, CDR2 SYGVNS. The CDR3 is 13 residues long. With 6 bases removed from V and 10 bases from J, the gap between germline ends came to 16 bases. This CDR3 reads CASSPPVGKEQFF. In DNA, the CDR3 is TGTGCCAGCAGCCCGCCCGTGGGGAAGGAGCAGTTCTTC.

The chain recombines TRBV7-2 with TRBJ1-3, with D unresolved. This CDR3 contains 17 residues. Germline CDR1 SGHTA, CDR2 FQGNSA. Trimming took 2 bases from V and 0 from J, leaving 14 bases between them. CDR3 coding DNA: TGTGCCAGCAGCTTAAGTCACGGACCAAACTCTGGAAACACCATATATTTT. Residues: CASSLSHGPNSGNTIYF. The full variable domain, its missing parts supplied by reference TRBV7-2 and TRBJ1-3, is GAGVSQSPSNKVTEKGKDVELRCDPISGHTALYWYRQSLGQGLEFLIYFQGNSAPDKSGLPSDRFSAERTGGSVSTLTIQRTQQEDSAVYLCASSLSHGPNSGNTIYFGEGSWLTVV.

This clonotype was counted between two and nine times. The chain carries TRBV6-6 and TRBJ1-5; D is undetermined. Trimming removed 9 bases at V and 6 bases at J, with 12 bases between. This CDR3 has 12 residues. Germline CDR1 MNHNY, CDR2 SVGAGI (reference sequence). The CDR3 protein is CASEVAGQPQHF. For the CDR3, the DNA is TGTGCCAGTGAGGTTGCTGGTCAGCCCCAGCATTTT.

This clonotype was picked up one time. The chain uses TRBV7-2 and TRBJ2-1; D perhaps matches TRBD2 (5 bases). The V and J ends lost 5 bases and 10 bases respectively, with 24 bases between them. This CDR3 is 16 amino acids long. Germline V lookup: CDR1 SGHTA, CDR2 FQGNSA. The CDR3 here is CASSAPGGPPFYEQFF. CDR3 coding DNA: TGTGCCAGCAGCGCCCCTGGAGGCCCCCCCTTCTACGAGCAGTTCTTC.

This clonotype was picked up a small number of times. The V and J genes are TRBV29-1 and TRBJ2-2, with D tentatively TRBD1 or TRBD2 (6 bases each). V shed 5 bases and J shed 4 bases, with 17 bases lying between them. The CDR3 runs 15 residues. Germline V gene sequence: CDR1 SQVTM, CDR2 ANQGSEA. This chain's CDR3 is CSVSVGGGGTGELFF. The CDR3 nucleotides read TGCAGCGTTTCTGTAGGGGGAGGTGGCACCGGGGAGCTGTTTTTT.

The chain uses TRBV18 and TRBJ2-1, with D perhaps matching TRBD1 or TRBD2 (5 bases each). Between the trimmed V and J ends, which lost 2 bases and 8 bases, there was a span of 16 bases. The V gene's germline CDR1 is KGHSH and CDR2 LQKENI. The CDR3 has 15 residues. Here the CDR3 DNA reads TGTGCCAGCTCACCAATCCGGGACGGGGTCCATGAGCAGTTCTTC. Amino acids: CASSPIRDGVHEQFF.

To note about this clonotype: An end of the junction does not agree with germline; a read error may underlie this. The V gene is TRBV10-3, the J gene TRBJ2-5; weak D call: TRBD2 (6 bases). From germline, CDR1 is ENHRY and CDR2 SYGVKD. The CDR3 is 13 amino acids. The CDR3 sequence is CAIQAGIQEAQYF. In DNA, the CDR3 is TGTGCCATCCAGGCGGGGATCCAAGAGGCCCAGTACTTC.